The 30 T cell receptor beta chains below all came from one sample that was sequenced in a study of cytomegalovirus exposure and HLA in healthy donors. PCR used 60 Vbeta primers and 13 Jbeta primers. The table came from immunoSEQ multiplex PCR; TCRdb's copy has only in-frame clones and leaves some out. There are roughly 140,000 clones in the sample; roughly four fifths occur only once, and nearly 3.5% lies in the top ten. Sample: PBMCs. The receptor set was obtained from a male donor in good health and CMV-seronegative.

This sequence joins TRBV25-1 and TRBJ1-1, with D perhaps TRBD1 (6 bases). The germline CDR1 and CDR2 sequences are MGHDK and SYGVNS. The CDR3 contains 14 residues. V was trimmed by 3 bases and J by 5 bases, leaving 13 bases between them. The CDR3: CASSDRGGDTEAFF. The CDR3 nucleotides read TGTGCCAGCAGTGACAGGGGCGGTGATACTGAAGCTTTCTTT. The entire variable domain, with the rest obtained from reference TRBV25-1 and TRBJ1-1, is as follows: EADIYQTPRYLVIGTGKKITLECSQTMGHDKMYWYQQDPGMELHLIHYSYGVNSTEKGDLSSESTVSRIRTEHFPLTLESARPSHTSQYLCASSDRGGDTEAFFGQGTRLTVV.

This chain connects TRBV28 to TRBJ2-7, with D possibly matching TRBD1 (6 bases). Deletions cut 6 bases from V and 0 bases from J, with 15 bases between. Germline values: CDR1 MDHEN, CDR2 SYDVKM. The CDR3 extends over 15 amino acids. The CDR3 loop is CASSLRGPNSYEQYF. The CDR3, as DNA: TGTGCCAGCAGCCTCAGGGGCCCCAACTCCTACGAGCAGTACTTC.

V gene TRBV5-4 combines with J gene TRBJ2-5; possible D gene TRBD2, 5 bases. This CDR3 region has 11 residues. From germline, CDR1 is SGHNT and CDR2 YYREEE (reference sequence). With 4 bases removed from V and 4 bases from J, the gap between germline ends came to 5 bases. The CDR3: CASSRGETQYF. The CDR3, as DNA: TGTGCCAGCAGCCGGGGAGAGACCCAGTACTTC.

The CDR3 sequence is CASSPGGVGGHNEQFF. CDR3 bases: TGCGCCAGCAGCCCGGGGGGAGTAGGGGGTCACAATGAGCAGTTCTTC. V usage is TRBV5-1 and J usage is TRBJ2-1; TRBD2 is a possible D gene (7 bases). CDR3 length: 16 residues. Trimming removed 4 bases at V and 5 bases at J, with 19 bases between. The germline V gene encodes CDR1 SGHRS and CDR2 YFSETQ.

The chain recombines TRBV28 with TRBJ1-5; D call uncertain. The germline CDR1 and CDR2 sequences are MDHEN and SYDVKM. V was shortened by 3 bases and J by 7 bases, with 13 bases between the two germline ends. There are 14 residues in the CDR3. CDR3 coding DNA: TGTGCCAGCAGTTTGAGTCGGCGGCAGCAGCCCCAGCATTTT. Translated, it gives CASSLSRRQQPQHF.

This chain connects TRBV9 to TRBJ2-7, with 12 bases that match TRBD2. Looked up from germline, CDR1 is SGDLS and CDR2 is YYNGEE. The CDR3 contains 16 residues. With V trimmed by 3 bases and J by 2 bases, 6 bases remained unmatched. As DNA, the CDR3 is TGTGCCAGCAGCGCCCATCTAGCGGGAGGGGCCTACGAGCAGTACTTC. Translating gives CASSAHLAGGAYEQYF.

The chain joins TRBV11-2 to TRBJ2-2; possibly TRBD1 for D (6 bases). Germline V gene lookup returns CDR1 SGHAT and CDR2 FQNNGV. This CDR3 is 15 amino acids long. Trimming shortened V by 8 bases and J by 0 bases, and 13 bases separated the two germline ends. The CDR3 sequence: CASHPGQSNTGELFF. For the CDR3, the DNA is TGTGCCAGCCACCCGGGACAATCGAACACCGGGGAGCTGTTTTTT. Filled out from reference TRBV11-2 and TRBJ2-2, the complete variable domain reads EAGVAQSPRYKIIEKRQSVAFWCNPISGHATLYWYQQILGQGPKLLIQFQNNGVVDDSQLPKDRFSAERLKGVDSTLKIQPAKLEDSAVYLCASHPGQSNTGELFFGEGSRLTVL.

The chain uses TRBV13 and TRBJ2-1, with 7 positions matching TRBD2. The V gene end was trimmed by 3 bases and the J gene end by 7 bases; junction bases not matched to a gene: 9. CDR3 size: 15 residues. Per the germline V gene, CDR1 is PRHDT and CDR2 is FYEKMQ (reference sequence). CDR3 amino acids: CASSLGRGFGNEQFF. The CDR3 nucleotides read TGTGCCAGCAGCTTGGGGCGGGGGTTCGGGAATGAGCAGTTCTTC.

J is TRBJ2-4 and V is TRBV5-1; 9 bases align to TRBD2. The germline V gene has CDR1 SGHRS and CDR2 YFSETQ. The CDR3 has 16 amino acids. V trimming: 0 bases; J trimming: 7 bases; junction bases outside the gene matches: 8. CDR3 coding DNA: TGCGCCAGCAGCTTGGATGGCGGGGGGGCCTGGAACATTCAGTACTTC. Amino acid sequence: CASSLDGGGAWNIQYF.

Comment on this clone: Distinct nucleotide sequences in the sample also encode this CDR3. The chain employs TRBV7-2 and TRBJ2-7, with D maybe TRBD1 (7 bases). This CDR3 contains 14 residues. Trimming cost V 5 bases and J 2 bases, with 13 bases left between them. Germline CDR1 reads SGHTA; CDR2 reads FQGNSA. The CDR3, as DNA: TGTGCCAGCAGCCTAGGAGGGGGCGCCTACGAGCAGTACTTC. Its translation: CASSLGGGAYEQYF.

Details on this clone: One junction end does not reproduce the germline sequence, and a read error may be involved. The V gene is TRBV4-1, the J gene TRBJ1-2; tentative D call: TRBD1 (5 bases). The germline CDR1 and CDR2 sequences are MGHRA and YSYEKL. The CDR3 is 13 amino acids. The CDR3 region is CASSKDGGTGYTF. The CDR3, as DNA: TGCGCCAGCAGCAAAGACGGGGGTACTGGCTACACCTTC.

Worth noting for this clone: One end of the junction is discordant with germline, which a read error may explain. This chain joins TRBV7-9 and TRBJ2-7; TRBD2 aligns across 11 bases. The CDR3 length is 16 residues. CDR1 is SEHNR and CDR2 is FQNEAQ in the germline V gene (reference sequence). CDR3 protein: CSSSSILAGGPYEQYF. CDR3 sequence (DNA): TGTTCCAGCAGCTCTATTTTAGCGGGAGGGCCGTACGAGCAGTACTTC.

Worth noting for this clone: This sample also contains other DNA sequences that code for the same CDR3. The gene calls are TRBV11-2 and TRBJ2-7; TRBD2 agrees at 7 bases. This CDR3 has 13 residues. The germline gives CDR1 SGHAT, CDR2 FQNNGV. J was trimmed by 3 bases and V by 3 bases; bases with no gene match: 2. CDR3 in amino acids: CASSLGGGYEQYF. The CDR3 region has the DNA TGTGCCAGCAGCTTGGGGGGGGGCTACGAGCAGTACTTC. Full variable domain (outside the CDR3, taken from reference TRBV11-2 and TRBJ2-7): EAGVAQSPRYKIIEKRQSVAFWCNPISGHATLYWYQQILGQGPKLLIQFQNNGVVDDSQLPKDRFSAERLKGVDSTLKIQPAKLEDSAVYLCASSLGGGYEQYFGPGTRLTVT.

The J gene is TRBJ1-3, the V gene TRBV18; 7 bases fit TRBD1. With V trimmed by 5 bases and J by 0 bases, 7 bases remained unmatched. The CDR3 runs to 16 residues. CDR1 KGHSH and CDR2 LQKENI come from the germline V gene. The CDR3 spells CASSEGQLSSGNTIYF. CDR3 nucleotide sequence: TGTGCCAGCTCAGAGGGACAGTTATCCTCTGGAAACACCATATATTTT.

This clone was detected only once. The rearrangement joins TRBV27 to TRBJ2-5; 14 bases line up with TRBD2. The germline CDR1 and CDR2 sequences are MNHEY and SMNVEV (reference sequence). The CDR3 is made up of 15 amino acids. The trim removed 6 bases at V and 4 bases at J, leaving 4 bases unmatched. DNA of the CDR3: TGTGCCAGCAGCCTTGGACTAGCGGGAGGAGAGACCCAGTACTTC. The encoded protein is CASSLGLAGGETQYF.

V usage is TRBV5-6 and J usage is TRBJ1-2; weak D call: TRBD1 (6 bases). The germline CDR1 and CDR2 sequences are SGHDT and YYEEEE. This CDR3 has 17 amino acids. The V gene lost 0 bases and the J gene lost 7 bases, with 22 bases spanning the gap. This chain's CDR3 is CASSLGGLLGGAAGYTF. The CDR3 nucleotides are TGTGCCAGCAGCTTGGGAGGTTTACTAGGGGGGGCCGCTGGCTACACCTTC. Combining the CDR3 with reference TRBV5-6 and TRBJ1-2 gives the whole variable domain DAGVTQSPTHLIKTRGQQVTLRCSPKSGHDTVSWYQQALGQGPQFIFQYYEEEERQRGNFPDRFSGHQFPNYSSELNVNALLLGDSALYLCASSLGGLLGGAAGYTFGSGTRLTVV.

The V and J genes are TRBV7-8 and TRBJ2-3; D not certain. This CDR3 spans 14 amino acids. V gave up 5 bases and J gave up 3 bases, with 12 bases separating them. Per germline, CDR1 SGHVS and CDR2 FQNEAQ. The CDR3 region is CASSLRVQTDTQYF. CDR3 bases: TGTGCCAGCAGCCTCCGAGTACAGACAGATACGCAGTATTTT.

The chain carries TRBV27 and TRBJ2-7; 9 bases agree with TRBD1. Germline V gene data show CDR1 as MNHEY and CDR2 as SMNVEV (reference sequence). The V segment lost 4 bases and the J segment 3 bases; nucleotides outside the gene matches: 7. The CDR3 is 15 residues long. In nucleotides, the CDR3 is TGTGCCAGCAGTTCTCTTCGGGACAGGGACTACGAGCAGTACTTC. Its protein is CASSSLRDRDYEQYF.

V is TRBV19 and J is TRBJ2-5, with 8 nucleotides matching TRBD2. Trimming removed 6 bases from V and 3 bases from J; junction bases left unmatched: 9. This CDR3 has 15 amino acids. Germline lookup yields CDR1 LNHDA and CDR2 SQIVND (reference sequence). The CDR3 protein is CASRNPGGQEETQYF. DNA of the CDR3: TGTGCCAGTAGGAACCCGGGGGGGCAAGAAGAGACCCAGTACTTC. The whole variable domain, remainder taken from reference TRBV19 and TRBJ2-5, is DGGITQSPKYLFRKEGQNVTLSCEQNLNHDAMYWYRQDPGQGLRLIYYSQIVNDFQKGDIAEGYSVSREKKESFPLTVTSAQKNPTAFYLCASRNPGGQEETQYFGPGTRLLVL.

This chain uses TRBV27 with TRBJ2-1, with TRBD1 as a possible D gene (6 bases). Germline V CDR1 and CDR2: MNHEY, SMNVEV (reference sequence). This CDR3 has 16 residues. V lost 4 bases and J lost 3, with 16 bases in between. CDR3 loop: CASSSLLGGDYNEQFF. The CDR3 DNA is TGTGCCAGCAGTTCCCTCCTAGGGGGAGACTACAATGAGCAGTTCTTC.

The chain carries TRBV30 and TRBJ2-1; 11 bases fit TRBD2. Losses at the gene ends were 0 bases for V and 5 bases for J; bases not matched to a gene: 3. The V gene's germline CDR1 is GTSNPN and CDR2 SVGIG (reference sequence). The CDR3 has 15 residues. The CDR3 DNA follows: TGTGCCTGGAGTGTACTAGCGGGAGCCCACAATGAGCAGTTCTTC. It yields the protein CAWSVLAGAHNEQFF.

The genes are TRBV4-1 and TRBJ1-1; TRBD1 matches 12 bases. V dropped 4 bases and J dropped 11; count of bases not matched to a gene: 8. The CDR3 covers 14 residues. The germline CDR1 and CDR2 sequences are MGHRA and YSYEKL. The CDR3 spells CASSRGQGASGAFF. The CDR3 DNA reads TGCGCCAGCAGCCGGGGACAGGGGGCGTCTGGGGCTTTCTTT.

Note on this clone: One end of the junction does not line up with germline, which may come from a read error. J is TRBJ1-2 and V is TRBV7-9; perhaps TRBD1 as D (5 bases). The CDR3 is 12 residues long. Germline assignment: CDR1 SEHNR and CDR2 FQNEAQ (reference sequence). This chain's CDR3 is CSSSPDSYGYTF. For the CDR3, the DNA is TGTTCCAGCAGCCCCGACAGCTATGGCTACACCTTC.

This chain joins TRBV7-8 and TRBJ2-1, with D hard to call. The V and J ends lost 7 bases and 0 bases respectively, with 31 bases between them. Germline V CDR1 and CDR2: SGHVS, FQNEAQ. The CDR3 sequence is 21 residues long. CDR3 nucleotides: TGTGCCAGCATTATATCTTCCATGGTCTGGTTACAACAGAGCTCCTACAATGAGCAGTTCTTC. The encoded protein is CASIISSMVWLQQSSYNEQFF.

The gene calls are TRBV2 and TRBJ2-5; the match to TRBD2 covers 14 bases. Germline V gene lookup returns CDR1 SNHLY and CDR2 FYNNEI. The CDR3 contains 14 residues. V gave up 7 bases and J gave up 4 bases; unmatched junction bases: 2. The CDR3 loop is CASTGTSGRETQYF. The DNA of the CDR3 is TGTGCCAGCACCGGGACTAGCGGGAGAGAGACCCAGTACTTC.

The CDR3 sequence: CASSLGGLAMYEQYF. The CDR3, as DNA: TGTGCCAGCAGCTTAGGAGGACTAGCAATGTACGAGCAGTACTTC. The chain has TRBV7-2 and TRBJ2-7; 8 bases fit TRBD2. There are 15 residues in the CDR3. J gave up 4 bases and V 1 base, and 6 bases lay outside the gene matches. CDR1 and CDR2 from the germline V gene are SGHTA and FQGNSA.

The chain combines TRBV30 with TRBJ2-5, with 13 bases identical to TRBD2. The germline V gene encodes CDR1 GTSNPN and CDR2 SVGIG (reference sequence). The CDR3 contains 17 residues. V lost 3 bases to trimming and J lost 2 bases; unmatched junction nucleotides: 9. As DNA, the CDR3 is TGTGCCTGGAGCAAGACTAGCGGGAGGCCAAATCAAGAGACCCAGTACTTC. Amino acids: CAWSKTSGRPNQETQYF. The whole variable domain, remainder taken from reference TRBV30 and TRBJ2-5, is SQTIHQWPATLVQPVGSPLSLECTVEGTSNPNLYWYRQAAGRGLQLLFYSVGIGQISSEVPQNLSASRPQDRQFILSSKKLLLSDSGFYLCAWSKTSGRPNQETQYFGPGTRLLVL.

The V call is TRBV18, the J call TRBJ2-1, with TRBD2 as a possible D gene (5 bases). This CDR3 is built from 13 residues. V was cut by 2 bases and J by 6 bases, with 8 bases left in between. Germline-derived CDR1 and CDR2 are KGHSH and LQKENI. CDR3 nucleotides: TGTGCCAGCTCACCATCCGGGGTCAATGAGCAGTTCTTC. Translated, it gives CASSPSGVNEQFF.

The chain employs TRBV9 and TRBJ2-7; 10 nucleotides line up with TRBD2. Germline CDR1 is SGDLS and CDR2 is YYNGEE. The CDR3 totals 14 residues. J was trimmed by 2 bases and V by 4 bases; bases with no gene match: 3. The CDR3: CASSPSGSPYEQYF. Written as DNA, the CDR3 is TGTGCCAGCAGCCCTAGCGGGAGCCCCTACGAGCAGTACTTC.

CDR3 sequence reads: CASSVGFGVYEQYF. CDR3 bases: TGTGCCAGCAGCGTAGGGTTCGGGGTCTACGAGCAGTACTTC. V and J are TRBV9 and TRBJ2-7, with D possibly being TRBD2 (5 bases). Germline V CDR1 and CDR2: SGDLS, YYNGEE. This CDR3 comprises 14 residues. Trimming took off 0 bases at V and 3 bases at J, with 10 bases between the two ends.